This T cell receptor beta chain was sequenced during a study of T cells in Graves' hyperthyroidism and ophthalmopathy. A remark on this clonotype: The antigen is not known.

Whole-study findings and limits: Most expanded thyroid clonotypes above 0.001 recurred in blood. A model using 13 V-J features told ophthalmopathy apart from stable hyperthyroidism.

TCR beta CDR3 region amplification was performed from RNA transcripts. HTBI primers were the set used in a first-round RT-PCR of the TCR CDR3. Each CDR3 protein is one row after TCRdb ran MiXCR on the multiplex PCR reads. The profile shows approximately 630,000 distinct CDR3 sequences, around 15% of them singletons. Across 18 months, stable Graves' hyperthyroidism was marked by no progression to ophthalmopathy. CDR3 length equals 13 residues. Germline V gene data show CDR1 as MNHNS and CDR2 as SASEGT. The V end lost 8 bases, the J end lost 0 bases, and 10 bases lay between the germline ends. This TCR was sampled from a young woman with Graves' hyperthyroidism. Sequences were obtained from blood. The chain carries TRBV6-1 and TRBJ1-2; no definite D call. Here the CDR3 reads CASGRVPNYGYTF. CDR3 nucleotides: TGTGCCAGCGGAAGGGTTCCTAACTATGGCTACACCTTC.